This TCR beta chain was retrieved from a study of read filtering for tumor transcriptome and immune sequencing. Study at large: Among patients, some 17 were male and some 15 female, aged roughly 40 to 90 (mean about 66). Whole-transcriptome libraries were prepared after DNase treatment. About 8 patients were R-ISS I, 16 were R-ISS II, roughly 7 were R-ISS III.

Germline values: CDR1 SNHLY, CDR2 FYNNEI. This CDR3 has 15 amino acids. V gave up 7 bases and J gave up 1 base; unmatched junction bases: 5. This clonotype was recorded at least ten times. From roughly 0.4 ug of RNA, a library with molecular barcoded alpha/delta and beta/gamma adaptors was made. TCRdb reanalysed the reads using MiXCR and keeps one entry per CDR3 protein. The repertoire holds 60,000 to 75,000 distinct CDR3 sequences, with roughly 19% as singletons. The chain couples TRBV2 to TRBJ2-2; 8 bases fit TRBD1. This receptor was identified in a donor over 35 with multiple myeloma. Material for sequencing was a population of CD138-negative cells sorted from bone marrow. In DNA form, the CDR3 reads TGTGCCAGCACCCGGGACAGGAGGAACACCGGGGAGCTGTTTTTT. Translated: CASTRDRRNTGELFF.